This T cell receptor (beta chain) stems from a study of shared T cell receptors in the human thymus. Method: immunoSEQ multiplex PCR; TCRdb's copy keeps in-frame clones and lacks some. Of approximately 730,000 clones listed, 80% to 90% were seen once; the top ten hold over 0.008%. Trimming shortened V by 3 bases and J by 2 bases, and 9 bases separated the two germline ends. There are 14 residues in the CDR3. Looked up from germline, CDR1 is SGHVS and CDR2 is FQNEAQ. The data also belong to a second study, concerning human thymus T cells. That study reports: Thymus tissue for the work was resected from patients undergoing corrective heart surgery.

This sequence originates from a girl under two years old with a congenital heart defect. The sequenced material came from thymocytes. This rearrangement joins TRBV7-8 to TRBJ2-3; D is possibly TRBD2 (6 bases). The CDR3 sequence: CASSFGGVTDTQYF. In nucleotides, the CDR3 is TGTGCCAGCAGCTTCGGCGGGGTCACAGATACGCAGTATTTT.